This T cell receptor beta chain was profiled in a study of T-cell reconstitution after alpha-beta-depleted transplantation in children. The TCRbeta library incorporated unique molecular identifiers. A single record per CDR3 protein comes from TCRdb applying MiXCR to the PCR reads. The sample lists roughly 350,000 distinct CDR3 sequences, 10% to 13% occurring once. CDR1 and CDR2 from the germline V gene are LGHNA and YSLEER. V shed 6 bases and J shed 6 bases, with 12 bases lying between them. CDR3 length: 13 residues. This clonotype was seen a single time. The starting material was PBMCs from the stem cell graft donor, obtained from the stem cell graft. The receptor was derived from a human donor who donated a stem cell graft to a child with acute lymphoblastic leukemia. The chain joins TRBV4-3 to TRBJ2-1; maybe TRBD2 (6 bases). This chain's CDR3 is CASSPGTRNEQFF. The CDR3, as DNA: TGCGCCAGCAGTCCCGGGACTCGCAATGAGCAGTTCTTC.